Each of the 4 T cell receptor beta chains below was sequenced from the same sample in a study of blood T cell repertoires in COVID-19. Profiling relied on immunoSEQ multiplex PCR, and the TCRdb table lists in-frame clones only, not all of them. This table holds some 200,000 clones, roughly 94% found once. The sample comprised peripheral blood. The receptors derive from a man between 25 and 39 years old with COVID-19, enrolled during active disease.

The chain is built from TRBV12-3 or TRBV12-4 and TRBJ1-2; no clear D gene. V lost 6 bases and J 7 bases, leaving 12 bases between the germline ends. The CDR3 totals 12 residues. The CDR3 DNA reads as TGTGCCAGCAGAGACTTGGGTGGTGGCTACACCTTC. It yields the protein CASRDLGGGYTF.

This sequence joins TRBV7-2 and TRBJ1-1; no definite D call. V gave up 5 bases and J gave up 4 bases, with 14 bases separating them. Germline lookup yields CDR1 SGHTA and CDR2 FQGNSA. The CDR3 consists of 14 residues. CDR3 sequence reads: CASSAYFIATEAFF. As DNA, the CDR3 is TGTGCCAGCAGCGCCTACTTTATAGCCACTGAAGCTTTCTTT.

V usage is TRBV7-6 and J usage is TRBJ2-6; 7 positions match TRBD1. The germline V gene encodes CDR1 SGHVS and CDR2 FNYEAQ. The J segment lost 2 bases and the V segment lost 0 bases, leaving 4 bases of the junction unmatched. This CDR3 has 17 residues. CDR3 protein: CASSLAYTGAGANVLTF. Here the CDR3 DNA reads TGTGCCAGCAGCTTAGCCTATACAGGGGCTGGGGCCAACGTCCTGACTTTC.

The chain has TRBV30 and TRBJ1-5; the D is unclear. The CDR3 has 12 residues. Germline assignment: CDR1 GTSNPN and CDR2 SVGIG (reference sequence). V lost 3 bases and J 2 bases, leaving 5 bases between the germline ends. CDR3 DNA sequence: TGTGCCTGGAGCAAGCGCAATCAGCCCCAGCATTTT. This translates into CAWSKRNQPQHF.